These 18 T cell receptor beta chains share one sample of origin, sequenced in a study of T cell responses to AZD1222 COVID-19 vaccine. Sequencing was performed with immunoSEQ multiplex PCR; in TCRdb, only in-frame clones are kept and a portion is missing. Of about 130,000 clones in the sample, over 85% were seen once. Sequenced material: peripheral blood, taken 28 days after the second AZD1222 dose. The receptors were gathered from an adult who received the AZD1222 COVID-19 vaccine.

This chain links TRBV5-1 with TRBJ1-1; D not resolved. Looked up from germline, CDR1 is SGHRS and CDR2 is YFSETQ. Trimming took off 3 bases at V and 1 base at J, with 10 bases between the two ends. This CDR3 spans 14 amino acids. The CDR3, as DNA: TGCGCCAGCAGCTCAGGTGGCCCGAACACTGAAGCTTTCTTT. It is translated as CASSSGGPNTEAFF.

The CDR3 DNA is TGTGCCAGCACTGTCCAAGGACGAAATAATGAAAAACTGTTTTTT. The encoded protein is CASTVQGRNNEKLFF. The V and J genes are TRBV2 and TRBJ1-4; the D is unclear. CDR3 size: 15 residues. CDR1 and CDR2 from the germline V gene are SNHLY and FYNNEI. The germline V and J ends were trimmed by 7 bases and 4 bases, with 16 bases remaining between them.

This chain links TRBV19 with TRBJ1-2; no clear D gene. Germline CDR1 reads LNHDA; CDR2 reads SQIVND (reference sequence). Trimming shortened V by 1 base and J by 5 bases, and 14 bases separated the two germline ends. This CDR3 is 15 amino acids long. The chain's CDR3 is CASSIGGSGVYGYTF. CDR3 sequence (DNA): TGTGCCAGTAGTATAGGCGGCAGTGGAGTATATGGCTACACCTTC. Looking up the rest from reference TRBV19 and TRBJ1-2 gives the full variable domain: DGGITQSPKYLFRKEGQNVTLSCEQNLNHDAMYWYRQDPGQGLRLIYYSQIVNDFQKGDIAEGYSVSREKKESFPLTVTSAQKNPTAFYLCASSIGGSGVYGYTFGSGTRLTVV.

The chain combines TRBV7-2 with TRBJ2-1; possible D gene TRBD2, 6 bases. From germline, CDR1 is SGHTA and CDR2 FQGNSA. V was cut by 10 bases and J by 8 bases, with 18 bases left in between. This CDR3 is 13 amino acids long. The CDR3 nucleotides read TGTGCCACCGCAAACCGGCGGGACCATGAGCAGTTCTTC. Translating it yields CATANRRDHEQFF.

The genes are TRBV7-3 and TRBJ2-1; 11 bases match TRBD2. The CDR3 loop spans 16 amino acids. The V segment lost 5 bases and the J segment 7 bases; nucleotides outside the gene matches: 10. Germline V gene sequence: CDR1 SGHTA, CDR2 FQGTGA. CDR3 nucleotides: TGTGCCAGCAGCATTTTTCTAGCGGGAGGTTTGAATGAGCAGTTCTTC. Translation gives CASSIFLAGGLNEQFF.

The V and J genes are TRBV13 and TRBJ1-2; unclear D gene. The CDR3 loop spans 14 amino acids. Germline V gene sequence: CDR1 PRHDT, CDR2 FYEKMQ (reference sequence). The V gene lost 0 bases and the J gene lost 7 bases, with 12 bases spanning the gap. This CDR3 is CASSLGPGKGGYTF. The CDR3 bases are TGTGCCAGCAGCTTAGGCCCGGGGAAAGGTGGCTACACCTTC.

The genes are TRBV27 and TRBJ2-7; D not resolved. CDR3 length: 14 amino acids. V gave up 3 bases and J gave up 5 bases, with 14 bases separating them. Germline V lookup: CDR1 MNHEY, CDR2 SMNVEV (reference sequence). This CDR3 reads CASSFVGRLNEQYF. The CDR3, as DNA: TGTGCCAGCAGTTTTGTTGGCCGCCTCAACGAGCAGTACTTC.

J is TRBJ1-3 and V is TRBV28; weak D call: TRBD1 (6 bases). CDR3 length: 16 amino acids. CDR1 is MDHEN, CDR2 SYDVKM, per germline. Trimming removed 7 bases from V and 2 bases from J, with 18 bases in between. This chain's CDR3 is CASIPGGAGPGNTIYF. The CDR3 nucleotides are TGTGCCAGCATCCCGGGGGGCGCGGGTCCTGGAAACACCATATATTTT.

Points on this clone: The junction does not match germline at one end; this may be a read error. CDR3 protein: CVSSHPGQDATEAFF. The CDR3 DNA reads as TGTGTCAGCAGCCATCCGGGACAGGATGCCACTGAAGCTTTCTTT. The genes are TRBV4-2 and TRBJ1-1; 8 positions match TRBD1. This CDR3 is 15 amino acids long. CDR1 and CDR2 from the germline V gene are LGHNA and YNFKEQ.

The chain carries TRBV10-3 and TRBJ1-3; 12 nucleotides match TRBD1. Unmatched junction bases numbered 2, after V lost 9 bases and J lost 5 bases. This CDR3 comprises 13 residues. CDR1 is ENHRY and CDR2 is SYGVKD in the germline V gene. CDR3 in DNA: TGTGCCATATGGGACAGGGGGCGAAACACCATATATTTT. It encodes CAIWDRGRNTIYF.

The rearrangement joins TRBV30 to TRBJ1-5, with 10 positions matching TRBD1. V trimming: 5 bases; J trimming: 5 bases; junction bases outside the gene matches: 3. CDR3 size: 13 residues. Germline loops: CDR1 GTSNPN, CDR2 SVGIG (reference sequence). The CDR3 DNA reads TGTGCCTGGGACAGGGGGCCTGATCAGCCCCAGCATTTT. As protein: CAWDRGPDQPQHF.

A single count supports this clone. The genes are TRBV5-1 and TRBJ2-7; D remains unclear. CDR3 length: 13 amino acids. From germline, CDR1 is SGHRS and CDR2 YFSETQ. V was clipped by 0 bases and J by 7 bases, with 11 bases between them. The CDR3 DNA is TGCGCCAGCAGCTTGGAAGGGAATCGGGAGCAGTACTTC. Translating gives CASSLEGNREQYF.

CDR3 sequence reads: CASSWGGSSYEQYF. Written as DNA, the CDR3 is TGTGCCAGCAGTTGGGGAGGGAGCTCCTACGAGCAGTACTTC. This rearrangement joins TRBV6-6 to TRBJ2-7; 7 positions agree with TRBD2. V was clipped by 4 bases and J by 0 bases; unmatched bases: 3. This CDR3 is built from 14 residues. Germline loops: CDR1 MNHNY, CDR2 SVGAGI (reference sequence).

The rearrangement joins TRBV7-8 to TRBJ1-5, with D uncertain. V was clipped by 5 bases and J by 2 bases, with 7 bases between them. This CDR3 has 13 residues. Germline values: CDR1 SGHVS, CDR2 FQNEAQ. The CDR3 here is CASSPTGNQPQHF. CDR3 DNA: TGTGCCAGCAGCCCCACAGGCAATCAGCCCCAGCATTTT.

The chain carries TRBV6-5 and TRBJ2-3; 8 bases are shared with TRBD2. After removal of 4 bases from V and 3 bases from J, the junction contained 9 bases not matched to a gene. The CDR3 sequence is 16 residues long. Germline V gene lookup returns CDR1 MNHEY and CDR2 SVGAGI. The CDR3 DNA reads TGTGCCAGCAGTTTTTTAAGCGGGAGTGGGACAGATACGCAGTATTTT. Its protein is CASSFLSGSGTDTQYF.

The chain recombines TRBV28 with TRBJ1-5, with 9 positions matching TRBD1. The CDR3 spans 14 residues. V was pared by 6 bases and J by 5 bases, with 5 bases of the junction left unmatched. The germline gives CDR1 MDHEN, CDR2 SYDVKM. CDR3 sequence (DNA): TGTGCCAGCAGCCCGGGACAGGGCTATCAGCCCCAGCATTTT. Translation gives CASSPGQGYQPQHF.

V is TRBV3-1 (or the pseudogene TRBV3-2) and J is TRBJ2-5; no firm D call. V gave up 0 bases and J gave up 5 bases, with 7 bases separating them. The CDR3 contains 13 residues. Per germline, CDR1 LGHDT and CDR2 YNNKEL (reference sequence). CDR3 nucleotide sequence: TGTGCCAGCAGCCAAGAGGCCCGGGAGACCCAGTACTTC. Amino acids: CASSQEARETQYF.

CDR3 in amino acids: CASSFSGTDSYEQYF. Here the CDR3 DNA reads TGCGCCAGCAGCTTTAGCGGGACGGACTCCTACGAGCAGTACTTC. The chain combines TRBV5-1 with TRBJ2-7, with 8 bases matching TRBD2. The CDR3 has 15 residues. Germline trimming cut 2 bases from V and 0 bases from J; bases unmatched to any gene: 4. Germline V gene lookup returns CDR1 SGHRS and CDR2 YFSETQ.